These 17 T cell receptor beta chains came from one sample sequenced in a study of cytomegalovirus exposure and HLA in healthy donors. Amplification used 60 Vbeta primers and 13 Jbeta primers. Sequencing was performed with immunoSEQ multiplex PCR; in TCRdb, only in-frame clones are kept and a portion is missing. The table records about 120,000 clones, around 80% of them present only once. Sequencing was carried out using PBMCs. Receptor source: a man between 50 and 59 years old in good health and CMV-seronegative.

The chain has TRBV7-9 and TRBJ2-5, with D hard to call. Germline assignment: CDR1 SEHNR and CDR2 FQNEAQ (reference sequence). The CDR3 loop spans 11 amino acids. Trimming removed 7 bases from V and 5 bases from J, with 8 bases in between. Here the CDR3 reads CASTVGETQYF. CDR3 nucleotide sequence: TGTGCCAGCACCGTCGGGGAGACCCAGTACTTC.

This chain uses TRBV5-1 with TRBJ2-3; no reliable D call. Germline values: CDR1 SGHRS, CDR2 YFSETQ. CDR3 length: 15 amino acids. The ends were cut back, 0 bases at V and 1 base at J, with 9 bases in the middle. Here the CDR3 DNA reads TGCGCCAGCAGCTTGGGGAGAACTGGCACAGATACGCAGTATTTT. It encodes CASSLGRTGTDTQYF.

This chain joins TRBV9 and TRBJ2-7, with 7 bases fitting TRBD1. The V gene's germline CDR1 is SGDLS and CDR2 YYNGEE. The CDR3 spans 13 residues. After removal of 3 bases from V and 2 bases from J, the junction contained 2 bases not matched to a gene. In DNA form, the CDR3 reads TGTGCCAGCAGCGCCGGGACAGCCTACGAGCAGTACTTC. Translation gives CASSAGTAYEQYF.

The chain links TRBV7-9 to TRBJ2-2, with 7 bases fitting TRBD1. Germline V gene data show CDR1 as SEHNR and CDR2 as FQNEAQ (reference sequence). Trimming cost V 5 bases and J 5 bases; bases outside gene matches: 8. The CDR3 runs to 15 residues. The CDR3 DNA follows: TGTGCCAGCAGCCCCAGACAGGGTCGAACCGGGGAGCTGTTTTTT. Encoded protein: CASSPRQGRTGELFF.

This clone was found a few times. This rearrangement joins TRBV4-3 to TRBJ2-7, with 9 bases lining up with TRBD1. The length of the CDR3 is 15 residues. Germline CDR1 reads LGHNA; CDR2 reads YSLEER. With 0 bases clipped from V and 3 bases from J, the junction kept 3 bases outside the gene matches. The CDR3 bases are TGCGCCAGCAGCCAAGAAGGGACAGGGAGCTACGAGCAGTACTTC. Its translation: CASSQEGTGSYEQYF.

In DNA form, the CDR3 reads TGTGCCAGCAGTGATGTTGGGCGCGATAACTATGGCTACACCTTC. As protein: CASSDVGRDNYGYTF. The rearrangement links TRBV2 to TRBJ1-2; D gene uncertain. The V gene lost 3 bases and the J gene lost 1 base, with 12 bases spanning the gap. CDR3 size: 15 residues. Germline CDR1 SNHLY, CDR2 FYNNEI.

This chain connects TRBV21-1 to TRBJ2-3; TRBD2, as called in the table, went unchecked against the DNA. TRBV21-1 is designated a pseudogene. The CDR3 extends over 17 amino acids. CDR3 in DNA: TGTGCCAGCAGCAAGAAAAGCGGGAGCCTTAGCACAGATACGCAGTATTTT. It encodes CASSKKSGSLSTDTQYF.

This chain links TRBV2 with TRBJ2-5; the D gene is possibly TRBD1 (6 bases). The germline CDR1 and CDR2 sequences are SNHLY and FYNNEI. The CDR3 contains 15 residues. The germline V and J ends were trimmed by 6 bases and 5 bases, with 19 bases remaining between them. Here the CDR3 reads CASSSQGQGGETQYF. In DNA, the CDR3 is TGTGCCAGCAGCTCACAGGGTCAGGGTGGGGAGACCCAGTACTTC.

The chain joins TRBV19 to TRBJ2-5, with D possibly matching TRBD2 (6 bases). CDR1 is LNHDA, CDR2 SQIVND, per germline (reference sequence). The V and J ends lost 9 bases and 6 bases respectively, with 11 bases between them. The CDR3 has 11 amino acids. The CDR3 sequence is CASRRGKTQYF. CDR3 nucleotide sequence: TGTGCCAGCCGGAGGGGAAAGACCCAGTACTTC.

This rearrangement joins TRBV9 to TRBJ1-4, with unresolved D. The CDR3 has 12 residues. V lost 7 bases to trimming and J lost 8 bases, with 12 bases between them. Germline assignment: CDR1 SGDLS and CDR2 YYNGEE. CDR3 sequence reads: CASGAEGEKLFF. As DNA, the CDR3 is TGTGCCAGCGGAGCTGAGGGAGAAAAACTGTTTTTT.

This sequence joins TRBV7-4 and TRBJ1-1; TRBD1 is a possible D gene (6 bases). Germline assignment: CDR1 SGHVT and CDR2 SQSDAQ. The CDR3 covers 15 residues. V was cut by 1 base and J by 6 bases, with 15 bases left in between. CDR3 coding DNA: TGTGCCAGCAGCTTAGTTATCGGACAGTGGGCTGAAGCTTTCTTT. Translating it yields CASSLVIGQWAEAFF.

The V gene is TRBV27, the J gene TRBJ1-6, with D tentatively TRBD1 (5 bases). The CDR3 is 12 amino acids. V lost 8 bases and J 14 bases, leaving 16 bases between the germline ends. Germline lookup yields CDR1 MNHEY and CDR2 SMNVEV (reference sequence). In DNA form, the CDR3 reads TGTGCCAGCGCTACCCGGGGGGAGGCCCTCCACTTT. The encoded protein is CASATRGEALHF.

The chain links TRBV29-1 to TRBJ1-5; TRBD1 matches at 10 bases. This CDR3 spans 13 amino acids. Germline V gives CDR1 SQVTM, CDR2 ANQGSEA. With V trimmed by 7 bases and J by 5 bases, 5 bases remained unmatched. In DNA, the CDR3 is TGCAGCGCCGGGACAGGGGACGATCAGCCCCAGCATTTT. Protein product: CSAGTGDDQPQHF.

The chain links TRBV18 to TRBJ2-5; TRBD1 matches 8 bases. V was pared by 6 bases and J by 3 bases, with 6 bases of the junction left unmatched. Germline V lookup: CDR1 KGHSH, CDR2 LQKENI. The CDR3 loop spans 14 amino acids. The CDR3 is CASSIQGGKETQYF. Here the CDR3 DNA reads TGTGCCAGCTCCATACAGGGGGGAAAAGAGACCCAGTACTTC.

The genes are TRBV18 and TRBJ1-5; tentative D call: TRBD1 (5 bases). The CDR3 is 15 residues long. The ends were cut back, 3 bases at V and 0 bases at J, with 9 bases in the middle. Looked up from germline, CDR1 is KGHSH and CDR2 is LQKENI. The CDR3 is CASSPDSYSNQPQHF. CDR3 DNA: TGTGCCAGCTCACCTGACAGCTATAGCAATCAGCCCCAGCATTTT.

The chain links TRBV10-3 to TRBJ2-5; TRBD1 might be the D (5 bases). With 10 bases removed from V and 0 bases from J, the gap between germline ends came to 18 bases. Germline V CDR1 and CDR2: ENHRY, SYGVKD. The CDR3 is made up of 15 amino acids. The DNA of the CDR3 is TGTGCCACTTTAGGGGTCCTCAGGAACCAAGAGACCCAGTACTTC. As protein: CATLGVLRNQETQYF.

The chain employs TRBV6-5 and TRBJ1-2; D uncertain. Per germline, CDR1 MNHEY and CDR2 SVGAGI. V lost 8 bases, J lost 7 bases, and 14 bases lay in between. This CDR3 is 12 amino acids long. DNA of the CDR3: TGTGCCAGCCTAAGCGGTTCAAGTGGCTACACCTTC. Its translation: CASLSGSSGYTF.